This T cell receptor beta chain derives from a study of T cell therapy after organ transplantation. For the study at large: T cells were expanded 2 to 3 weeks with 30 CMV class I/II epitopes.

Germline V lookup: CDR1 SGHNT, CDR2 YYREEE (reference sequence). The CDR3 length is 15 residues. The V end lost 4 bases, the J end lost 4 bases, and 18 bases lay between the germline ends. Study-wide results and caveats: In nonresponders, large pretherapy expansions changed minimally after therapy. In nonresponders, reduced coverage from low CD8+ yield may limit detected expansions.

Method: immunoSEQ multiplex PCR; TCRdb's copy keeps in-frame clones and lacks some. Of 45,000 to 50,000 clones listed, about 94% are singletons. In regard to this clone: Antigen specificity is unknown.

This clonotype was sampled from a human patient who had received a solid organ transplant and had CMV disease. The rearrangement uses TRBV5-4 and TRBJ2-7, with D tentatively TRBD1 (5 bases). Sequenced here: CD8+ T cells from blood, sampled before autologous CMV-specific T cell therapy. CDR3 DNA: TGTGCCAGCAGCGACATACAGGATCCCTCTTACGAGCAGTACTTC. It encodes CASSDIQDPSYEQYF.